The sequence of this TCR beta chain was determined in a study of Ad26.COV2.S vaccination and SARS-CoV-2 variants. Whole-study results and caveats: Recipients of either vaccine or placebo displayed similar breadth of non-spike TCRs. Participants in the vaccine arm had higher spike-specific TCR breadth; placebo recipients had lower.

The assay was immunoSEQ multiplex PCR, and TCRdb's table has in-frame clones only and misses some. In the table there are roughly 300,000 clones, approximately 86% of which are singletons. A remark on this clone: What it binds is not known.

As for treatment: 15 to 20 received Ad26.COV2.S at low or high dose, single or two shots; several received placebo; per-sample allocation not given. Samples were taken on day 63 after the first vaccine or placebo injection. V gave up 6 bases and J gave up 0 bases, with 3 bases separating them. The germline gives CDR1 LNHDA, CDR2 SQIVND (reference sequence). The CDR3 runs to 12 residues. The sequence was obtained from a person aged 18-65 years who received the Ad26.COV2.S COVID-19 vaccine or a placebo. This specimen was peripheral blood, taken in a trial of Ad26.COV2.S vaccine versus placebo. The chain uses TRBV19 and TRBJ1-3; D unclear. The CDR3 region is CASRNSGNTIYF. The CDR3 nucleotides are TGTGCCAGTAGAAACTCTGGAAACACCATATATTTT.